This T cell receptor (beta chain) stems from a study of OX40 agonist ivuxolimab in advanced cancers. Study-wide findings and caveats: The expanded peripheral T cells' antigen specificity was not determined.

About this clone itself: Its antigen is undetermined.

Using immunoSEQ multiplex PCR, the repertoire was profiled, and TCRdb retains in-frame clones only, with some absent. The sample comprises roughly 89,000 clones, 75% to 90% of which are singletons, and 7.4% rests with the top ten. V lost 2 bases and J 2 bases, leaving 9 bases between the germline ends. Germline CDR1 reads GTSNPN; CDR2 reads SVGIG (reference sequence). This CDR3 region has 13 residues. This TCR came from an adult with an advanced solid tumor such as melanoma, head and neck, liver or kidney cancer. The sample consisted of CD4+ or CD8+ T cells sorted from blood, taken in a trial of the OX40 agonist ivuxolimab. The chain recombines TRBV30 with TRBJ1-1; tentatively, D is TRBD1 (6 bases). The CDR3 spells CAWSTGGNTEAFF. CDR3 DNA sequence: TGTGCCTGGAGTACGGGGGGCAACACTGAAGCTTTCTTT.